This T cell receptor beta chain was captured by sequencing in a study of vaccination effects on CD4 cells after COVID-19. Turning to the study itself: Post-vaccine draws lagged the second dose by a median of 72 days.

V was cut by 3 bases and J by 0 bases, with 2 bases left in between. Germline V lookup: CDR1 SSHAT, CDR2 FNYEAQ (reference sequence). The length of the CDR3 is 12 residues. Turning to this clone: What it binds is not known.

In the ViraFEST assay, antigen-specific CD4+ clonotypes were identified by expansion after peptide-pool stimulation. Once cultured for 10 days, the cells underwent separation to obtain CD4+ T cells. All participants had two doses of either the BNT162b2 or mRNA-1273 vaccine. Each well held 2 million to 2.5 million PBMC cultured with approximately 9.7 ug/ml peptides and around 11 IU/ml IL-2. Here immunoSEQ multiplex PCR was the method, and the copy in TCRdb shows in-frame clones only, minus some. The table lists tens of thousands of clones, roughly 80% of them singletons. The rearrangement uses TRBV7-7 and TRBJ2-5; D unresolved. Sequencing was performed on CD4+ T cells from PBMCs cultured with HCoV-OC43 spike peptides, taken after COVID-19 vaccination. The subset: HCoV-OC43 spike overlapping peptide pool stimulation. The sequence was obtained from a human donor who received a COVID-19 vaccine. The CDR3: CASSFNQETQYF. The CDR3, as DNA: TGTGCCAGCAGCTTCAACCAAGAGACCCAGTACTTC.